The clone carrying this TCR beta chain came up a few times. Both 60 Vbeta primers and 13 Jbeta primers went into the PCR. Produced via immunoSEQ multiplex PCR; TCRdb's table is partial and in-frame only. Found here are about 120,000 clones, 63% of them singletons; the top ten hold more than 8%. Trimming took 4 bases from V and 5 from J; bases not matched to a gene: 10. This CDR3 has 16 amino acids. Germline CDR1 SGHNT, CDR2 YYREEE (reference sequence). This sample stems from a study of cytomegalovirus exposure and HLA in healthy donors. Overall study: As an earlier analysis found, around 170 million T cells yielded about 120 million unique TCR beta sequences.

This clonotype was sampled from a man aged 40-49 years in good health and CMV-seropositive. This chain joins TRBV5-4 and TRBJ2-5; 11 bases fit TRBD2. What was sequenced was PBMCs. Written as DNA, the CDR3 is TGTGCCAGCAGCAGAGCAACTAGCGGGAGTTCTGAGACCCAGTACTTC. It translates to CASSRATSGSSETQYF. Variable domain in full (rest from reference TRBV5-4 and TRBJ2-5): ETGVTQSPTHLIKTRGQQVTLRCSSQSGHNTVSWYQQALGQGPQFIFQYYREEENGRGNFPPRFSGLQFPNYSSELNVNALELDDSALYLCASSRATSGSSETQYFGPGTRLLVL.